These T cell receptor beta chains were read from a single sample in a study of T cell repertoires in aging, cancer and after chemotherapy. TCRdb re-called the multiplex PCR reads through MiXCR, storing one row per CDR3 protein. In the table there are more than 950 distinct CDR3 sequences, around 30% of which are singletons. The sample comprised blood. These receptors all stem from a human donor with a solid tumor. CDR3s include the opening cysteine and the closing phenylalanine or tryptophan. A D gene is named only where the DNA matches it firmly. Clone size is given for some rows only: seen once, a few or many times, or a class if the clone is expanded.

TRBJ1-5 TRBV6-5 medium-sized NA CASSYSAIGTSNQPQHF TGTGCCAGCAGTTACTCGGCTATTGGCACAAGCAATCAGCCCCAGCATTTT
TRBJ2-7 TRBV5-6 NA TRBD1 CASSPGQGAGEQYF TGTGCCAGCAGCCCGGGACAGGGGGCAGGCGAGCAGTACTTC
TRBJ1-5 TRBV19 NA NA CASRTQGTSQPQHF TGTGCCAGTAGGACACAGGGAACAAGTCAGCCCCAGCATTTT
TRBJ1-3 TRBV13 few NA CASSLKLPAGNTIYF TGTGCCAGCAGCCTCAAATTGCCCGCTGGAAACACCATATATTTT
TRBJ2-7 TRBV4-3 once TRBD1 CASSQDRGQGTYEQYF TGCGCCAGCAGCCAAGATCGGGGACAGGGAACCTACGAGCAGTACTTC
TRBJ1-2 TRBV20-1 few NA CSASLRRDTSSHGYTF TGCAGTGCTAGTCTCAGGCGGGACACATCTTCCCATGGCTACACCTTC
TRBJ2-7 TRBV24-1 NA NA CATSGENVQEEQYF TGTGCCACCAGTGGGGAAAACGTACAAGAAGAGCAGTACTTC
TRBJ2-7 TRBV30 medium-sized NA CAWSVGQGSIYEQYF TGTGCCTGGAGTGTAGGGCAGGGGTCTATATACGAGCAGTACTTC
TRBJ1-6 TRBV24-1 NA NA CATSDPHLRMTWSPLHF TGTGCCACCAGTGATCCGCATCTTAGAATGACTTGGTCACCCCTCCACTTT
TRBJ2-3 TRBV20-1 NA NA CSARDPQATRTDTQYF TGCAGTGCTAGAGATCCGCAAGCAACACGCACAGATACGCAGTATTTT
TRBJ2-3 TRBV7-9 NA TRBD1 CASSPRGSTDTQYF TGTGCCAGCAGCCCCAGGGGGAGCACAGATACGCAGTATTTT
TRBJ2-7 TRBV6-2/TRBV6-3 NA TRBD2 CASSQPGLAVTYEQYF TGTGCCAGCAGCCAGCCGGGACTAGCGGTCACCTACGAGCAGTACTTC
TRBJ2-6 TRBV6-1 few NA CASSESYSGANVLTF TGTGCCAGCAGTGAATCCTACTCTGGGGCCAACGTCCTGACTTTC
TRBJ1-1 TRBV29-1 few NA CSVEKGFNTEAFF TGCAGCGTTGAAAAGGGTTTCAACACTGAAGCTTTCTTT
TRBJ1-2 TRBV28 few TRBD1 CASSHPWTGEAYGYTF TGTGCCAGCAGTCACCCGTGGACAGGGGAGGCCTATGGCTACACCTTC
TRBJ1-5 TRBV5-6 once TRBD1 CASDLGQNNQPQHF TGTGCCAGCGATTTGGGACAGAACAATCAGCCCCAGCATTTT
TRBJ1-3 TRBV30 NA NA CAWSERGLTGNTIYF TGTGCCTGGAGTGAAAGGGGGTTAACTGGAAACACCATATATTTT
TRBJ2-2 TRBV5-4 NA NA CASSLALRNTGELFF TGTGCCAGCAGCTTGGCCTTGAGGAACACCGGGGAGCTGTTTTTT
TRBJ1-6 TRBV6-5 few NA CASRPGSTRGSPLHF TGTGCCAGCAGGCCAGGGAGTACGCGGGGTTCACCCCTCCACTTT
TRBJ2-3 TRBV6-6 NA TRBD2 CASSSPEAGSTDTQYF TGTGCCAGCAGTTCCCCGGAAGCGGGGTCCACAGATACGCAGTATTTT
TRBJ1-2 TRBV30 large TRBD1 CAWSGGTGASYGYTF TGTGCCTGGAGTGGCGGGACAGGGGCCTCCTATGGCTACACCTTC
TRBJ1-5 TRBV19 few NA CASSSRTDSNQPQHF TGTGCCAGTAGTTCCCGGACAGATAGCAATCAGCCCCAGCATTTT
TRBJ2-2 TRBV24-1 NA TRBD2 CATSEWTSETGELFF TGTGCCACCAGTGAATGGACTAGCGAGACCGGGGAGCTGTTTTTT
TRBJ2-6 TRBV7-9 NA NA CASSLGSGRDSGANVLTF TGCGCCAGCAGTTTGGGATCGGGCAGGGACTCTGGGGCCAACGTCCTGACTTTC
TRBJ2-7 TRBV6-5 few TRBD2 CASSYSRREGRNEQYF TGTGCCAGCAGTTACTCGCGGCGGGAGGGCCGCAACGAGCAGTACTTC
TRBJ2-7 TRBV5-6 medium-sized NA CASLTSGAYEQYF TGTGCCAGCCTTACTTCAGGGGCCTACGAGCAGTACTTC
TRBJ1-5 TRBV18 NA NA CASSPSGDGNQPQHF TGTGCCAGCTCACCTTCGGGGGATGGCAATCAGCCCCAGCATTTT
TRBJ2-1 TRBV4-1 NA NA CASSFARRVNEQFF TGCGCCAGCAGTTTTGCGCGTCGGGTCAATGAGCAGTTCTTC
TRBJ1-1 TRBV14 NA NA CASSLSLLTGWNTEAFF TGTGCCAGCAGCCTATCCCTCCTCACAGGGTGGAACACTGAAGCTTTCTTT
TRBJ2-3 TRBV5-1 NA NA CASSPRPRDTQYF TGCGCCAGCAGCCCCCGCCCGCGGGATACGCAGTATTTT
TRBJ2-2 TRBV27 once TRBD1 CASTLGGPGELFF TGTGCCAGCACCTTAGGGGGCCCCGGGGAGCTGTTTTTT
TRBJ1-6 TRBV20-1 large TRBD1 CSARPTGQENSPLHF TGCAGTGCTAGGCCCACGGGACAGGAGAATTCACCCCTCCACTTT
TRBJ1-2 TRBV5-6 NA TRBD1 CASSRSGTGGAEGGYTF TGTGCCAGCAGCCGATCCGGGACAGGGGGCGCAGAGGGTGGCTACACCTTC
TRBJ2-7 TRBV4-1 NA NA CASSQTQGQYEQYF TGCGCCAGCAGCCAAACCCAGGGTCAGTACGAGCAGTACTTC
TRBJ2-5 TRBV12-3/TRBV12-4 NA TRBD2 CASSPRAGGPLETQYF TGTGCCAGCAGTCCCCGAGCGGGGGGGCCTCTTGAGACCCAGTACTTC
TRBJ2-7 TRBV6-5 large NA CASSYSRPTLGYEQYF TGTGCCAGCAGTTACTCTAGGCCAACACTGGGCTACGAGCAGTACTTC
TRBJ2-3 TRBV7-6 few TRBD1 CASSLEVGGGTNTQYF TGTGCCAGCAGCTTAGAAGTAGGGGGCGGCACGAATACGCAGTATTTT
TRBJ2-3 TRBV27 few NA CASSLYESTDTQYF TGTGCCAGCAGTTTGTATGAATCCACAGATACGCAGTATTTT
TRBJ1-2 TRBV6-5 large TRBD1 CASRPTGPIGGYTF TGTGCCAGCAGGCCGACAGGGCCCATAGGGGGCTACACCTTC
TRBJ2-7 TRBV6-2/TRBV6-3 few TRBD2 CASNQLAGTFHEQYF TGTGCCAGCAACCAACTAGCGGGAACGTTCCACGAGCAGTACTTC
TRBJ2-7 TRBV20-1 NA TRBD2 CSARRDYSHDEQYF TGCAGTGCTAGAAGGGACTACAGTCACGACGAGCAGTACTTC
TRBJ2-2 TRBV6-2/TRBV6-3 NA TRBD2 CASRASGLGTGELFF TGTGCCAGCCGGGCTAGCGGGTTGGGCACCGGGGAGCTGTTTTTT
TRBJ2-1 TRBV7-2 NA NA CASSLDYYNEQFF TGTGCCAGCAGCTTAGACTATTACAATGAGCAGTTCTTC
TRBJ2-3 TRBV12-3/TRBV12-4 NA NA CASSIGLAATDTQYF TGTGCCAGCAGTATTGGGCTAGCAGCCACAGATACGCAGTATTTT
TRBJ1-3 TRBV20-1 NA NA CSARDRRRNENTIYF TGCAGTGCTAGAGATCGGCGGAGGAACGAAAACACCATATATTTT
TRBJ2-1 TRBV4-2 NA TRBD2 CASSLIGLAGPVYNEQFF TGTGCCAGCAGCCTCATTGGACTAGCGGGACCAGTATACAATGAGCAGTTCTTC
TRBJ2-5 TRBV6-1 few TRBD1 CASNKGQGFGETQYF TGTGCCAGCAACAAGGGACAGGGGTTTGGAGAGACCCAGTACTTC
TRBJ2-5 TRBV24-1 once TRBD1 CATSDLRGGGRETQYF TGTGCCACCAGTGATTTGAGAGGGGGCGGGCGAGAGACCCAGTACTTC
TRBJ2-3 TRBV7-2 NA NA CASSIHLQSVNTQYF TGTGCCAGTAGTATCCACCTTCAGAGTGTGAATACGCAGTATTTT
TRBJ2-7 TRBV5-6 NA NA CASSRAQSMDSYEQYF TGCGCCAGCAGCCGGGCCCAAAGTATGGACAGCTACGAGCAGTACTTC
TRBJ2-7 TRBV5-6 medium-sized NA CASSALPGDEQYF TGTGCCAGCAGCGCCCTCCCAGGGGACGAGCAGTACTTC
TRBJ2-5 TRBV7-2 NA TRBD2 CASSAQEGSGEETQYF TGTGCCAGCAGTGCCCAGGAAGGTAGCGGGGAAGAGACCCAGTACTTC
TRBJ1-1 TRBV10-1 few NA CASSSTGADTEAFF TGCGCCAGCAGTAGCACGGGAGCGGACACTGAAGCTTTCTTT
TRBJ2-7 TRBV12-3/TRBV12-4 few NA CASTDMVEQYF TGTGCCAGCACCGACATGGTCGAGCAGTACTTC